The sequence of this TCR beta chain was determined in a study of blood T cell repertoires in COVID-19 (dated by TCRdb to the early 2020s). Study-level background: Collaborator samples came from the United States, Italy and Spain and covered acute and convalescent phases of COVID-19. The prospective study material was composed of cDNA or gDNA derived from T cells, B-cell-depleted T cells, or PBMCs. The dataset comprised deeply sampled blood TCRbeta repertoires from subjects exposed to, actively infected with, or recovered from COVID-19. The repertoires were made available in a free public database intended to serve as a resource for research on the immune response to SARS-CoV-2. The samples were drawn from two sources: the first 160 participants of the ongoing ImmuneRACE study, and fewer than 1,500 subjects contributed by 6 global collaborators. Nearly every sample came with metadata listing a de-identified subject ID, COVID-19 status, age in years and sex. Where available, HLA class I and class II types were obtained from metadata supplied by the sample provider rather than from assay-based typing.

TCRbeta CDR3 regions were amplified from genomic DNA by means of the immunoSEQ Assay, a bias-controlled multiplex PCR. In the paper's pipeline: The number of nucleated cells in each sample was estimated by amplification of reference gene primers within the assay. To quantify the absolute abundance of each unique TCRbeta CDR3 rearrangement, sequence reads were collapsed and filtered. For each sample, productive Simpson clonality was calculated as the square root of Simpson's diversity index across productive rearrangements. The table comes from immuneACCESS by way of TCRdb, which keeps in-frame sequences with V and J called. Part of the clones is missing from these tables; in studies checked, under half for an unresolved V gene and the rest for unknown reasons. Clone size and the V and J calls come from that table; the DNA yielded D and trimming. For this sample there are 30,000 to 35,000 clones; 65% to 90% appear just once. The ten largest make up over 7.5% of the sample.

On the study overall, not on this receptor specifically: The amount of clinical and demographic metadata varied by source and participant and was provided uncurated.

Collaborating institutions collected whole blood in K2EDTA tubes following their own protocols. For TCRbeta analysis, collaborators shipped samples as frozen whole blood, isolated PBMCs, or DNA extracted from either of those sample types. The CDR3 goes from the cysteine to the phenylalanine over 16 residues. This entry keeps only the CDR3 DNA: 48 bases, framed from base 1. A distance of 13 bases separates the germline ends of V and J, which lose 0 bases and 4 bases respectively. Looking up the germline V gene yields CDR1 LGHNA and CDR2 YNFKEQ. Of note for this clone: This clone's antigen is unknown. Base qualities were left out, and no much larger clone turns up one base away.

The TCR was taken from an elderly man with active COVID-19. In this chain, TRBV4-2 is recombined with TRBJ2-1; D gene: possibly TRBD2, on 5 matching bases. The source material was peripheral blood. The CDR3 region: CASSQDRSGVYNEQFF. The DNA sequence is as follows: TGTGCCAGCAGCCAAGATCGCAGCGGAGTTTACAATGAGCAGTTCTTC.